The next 10 T cell receptor beta chains were all read from a single sample in a study of T-cell reconstitution after alpha-beta-depleted transplantation in children. Unique molecular identifiers were used in preparing the TCRbeta library. One entry per CDR3 protein, called by TCRdb with MiXCR from the PCR reads. The sample records some 600,000 distinct CDR3 sequences, 10% to 15% being singletons. Sequences were derived from PBMCs, mostly from graft donor cells, sampled 360 days after TCRalphabeta/CD19-depleted stem cell transplant. Receptors were obtained from a male patient between 5 and 17 years old who had a stem cell transplant for acute myeloid leukemia, so the T cells may come from the graft donor.

The table lists this clonotype with a few counts. The chain carries TRBV10-3 and TRBJ2-7; 8 positions agree with TRBD1. The CDR3 consists of 15 residues. Germline CDR1 and CDR2: ENHRY and SYGVKD. The V gene end was trimmed by 4 bases and the J gene end by 2 bases; junction bases not matched to a gene: 7. CDR3 sequence reads: CAISARDRSPYEQYF. The CDR3 nucleotides read TGTGCCATCAGTGCCCGGGACAGGTCCCCCTACGAGCAGTACTTC.

This clonotype appeared a few times. In nucleotides, the CDR3 is TGCAGCGTTGAGCGGACAGGGAGCACAGATACGCAGTATTTT. Its protein is CSVERTGSTDTQYF. The chain has TRBV29-1 and TRBJ2-3, with TRBD1 identical over 8 bases. The CDR3 totals 14 residues. V lost 3 bases, J lost 0 bases, and 2 bases stayed unmatched. In germline, CDR1 is SQVTM, CDR2 ANQGSEA.

This clonotype came up many times. The chain is built from TRBV29-1 and TRBJ2-7; D is unclear. This CDR3 has 10 residues. Per germline, CDR1 SQVTM and CDR2 ANQGSEA. The V gene lost 4 bases and the J gene lost 6 bases, with 7 bases spanning the gap. CDR3 bases: TGCAGCGTTGGCGACATCGAGCAGTACTTC. This codes for CSVGDIEQYF.

This clonotype was seen repeatedly, ten times or more. The chain has TRBV29-1 and TRBJ2-2; 7 bases are shared with TRBD1. Germline assignment: CDR1 SQVTM and CDR2 ANQGSEA. The CDR3 covers 13 residues. The junction had 4 bases not matched to a gene; V was cut back by 7 bases and J by 2 bases. DNA of the CDR3: TGCAGCGCAACAGGGGTAAACACCGGGGAGCTGTTTTTT. Translated: CSATGVNTGELFF.

The chain carries TRBV28 and TRBJ1-2, with D tentatively TRBD1 (5 bases). V gave up 10 bases and J gave up 14 bases, with 17 bases separating them. Germline-derived CDR1 and CDR2 are MDHEN and SYDVKM. This CDR3 is 10 amino acids long. The CDR3 DNA reads as TGTGCCACCACCGCAGGGAGCGTAACCTTC. Protein product: CATTAGSVTF.

At least ten counts were recorded for this clonotype. The V call is TRBV5-1, the J call TRBJ2-7; a weak D match, TRBD1 (5 bases). The CDR3 loop spans 14 amino acids. CDR1 SGHRS and CDR2 YFSETQ come from the germline V gene. Trimming stripped 1 base from V and 2 bases from J, with 10 bases between. This chain's CDR3 is CASSLRVGAYEQYF. CDR3 nucleotides: TGCGCCAGCAGCTTGCGAGTAGGGGCCTACGAGCAGTACTTC.

This clonotype was found a few times. The gene calls are TRBV29-1 and TRBJ1-1; the D is unclear. CDR3 length: 12 amino acids. V was shortened by 6 bases and J by 3 bases, with 11 bases between the two germline ends. The germline CDR1 and CDR2 sequences are SQVTM and ANQGSEA. Written as DNA, the CDR3 is TGCAGCGTGGAGGGAGTGGACACTGAAGCTTTCTTT. Translating gives CSVEGVDTEAFF.

This chain connects TRBV4-3 to TRBJ1-5; no firm D call. This CDR3 is 15 amino acids long. Trimming stripped 0 bases from V and 5 bases from J, with 11 bases between. The germline V gene encodes CDR1 LGHNA and CDR2 YSLEER. The CDR3 loop is CASSQDHDHHQPQHF. DNA of the CDR3: TGCGCCAGCAGCCAAGATCATGATCACCATCAGCCCCAGCATTTT.

This clonotype was counted between two and nine times. The chain combines TRBV29-1 with TRBJ2-1; TRBD2 agrees at 12 bases. J gave up 2 bases and V 7 bases, and 15 bases lay outside the gene matches. The CDR3 has 18 amino acids. CDR1 is SQVTM, CDR2 ANQGSEA, per germline. This CDR3 reads CSALGTPGLAGAYNEQFF. The CDR3 DNA sequence: TGCAGCGCCCTCGGGACACCGGGACTAGCGGGTGCCTACAATGAGCAGTTCTTC.

CDR3 coding DNA: TGTGCCAGCAGCCTATATAGCGGGAGGGACTTCAATGAGCAGTTCTTC. Protein sequence: CASSLYSGRDFNEQFF. The rearrangement uses TRBV14 and TRBJ2-1; 11 nucleotides line up with TRBD2. The junction had 8 bases not matched to a gene; V was cut back by 4 bases and J by 6 bases. CDR1 SGHDN and CDR2 FVKESK come from the germline V gene. The CDR3 has 16 amino acids.